The clone carrying this T cell receptor beta chain has only a few counts. Its antigen is currently unknown. Patients counted as stable if ophthalmopathy did not develop within 18 months. Participants, patients aged 18 to 65, had newly diagnosed hyperthyroidism with a duration under 2 months. These data originate in a study of T cells in Graves' hyperthyroidism and ophthalmopathy. Notes on the study in general: The majority of expanded thyroid clonotypes above 0.001 also appeared in blood. Ophthalmopathy was distinguished from stable hyperthyroidism by 13 V-J signatures.

Amplification yielded TCR beta CDR3 regions, with RNA transcripts as the source. The HTBI primer set was used in a first-round RT-PCR of the TCR CDR3. TCRdb recomputed calls from the multiplex PCR reads with MiXCR, one row per CDR3 protein. The sample lists hundreds of thousands of distinct CDR3 sequences, about 45% occurring once. The CDR3 consists of 14 residues. CDR1 is SGHRS and CDR2 is YFSETQ in the germline V gene. Trimming removed 4 bases at V and 0 bases at J, with 7 bases between. This chain connects TRBV5-1 to TRBJ2-2; D possibly corresponds to TRBD1 (6 bases). The sample taken for sequencing was peripheral blood or thyroid tissue (not recorded which). The sequence was obtained from a woman under 30 with Graves' hyperthyroidism. The CDR3 coding sequence is TGCGCCAGCAGCCAGGGGACGAACACCGGGGAGCTGTTTTTT. It encodes CASSQGTNTGELFF.